This T cell receptor (beta chain) emerged from a study of blood T cell repertoires in COVID-19. The data were produced by immunoSEQ multiplex PCR, yet TCRdb's version contains in-frame clones alone and is incomplete. The table has roughly 190,000 clones, roughly 92% seen once. Per the germline V gene, CDR1 is SGHTA and CDR2 is FQGTGA. J was trimmed by 2 bases and V by 0 bases; bases with no gene match: 5. The CDR3 runs to 16 residues. Sequencing was carried out using peripheral blood. V and J are TRBV7-3 and TRBJ2-5; 8 nucleotides align to TRBD1. This sequence originates from a man aged 30 to 39 with COVID-19, enrolled during active disease. The CDR3 DNA follows: TGTGCCAGCAGCTTAACTGGGACAGGCGAACAAGAGACCCAGTACTTC. Translated, it gives CASSLTGTGEQETQYF.